This T cell receptor beta chain was identified in a study of T cell changes during pregnancy in multiple sclerosis. This CDR3 is built from 16 residues. Germline lookup yields CDR1 LNHDA and CDR2 SQIVND (reference sequence). V lost 5 bases, J lost 1 base, and 7 bases stayed unmatched. The repertoire was sequenced with immunoSEQ multiplex PCR; TCRdb's copy has only in-frame clones and lacks some. Of 77,000 or so clones in the sample, roughly 93% were seen once. This clone was found once. Here the sequenced sample was peripheral blood, taken in the second trimester of pregnancy. The chain joins TRBV19 to TRBJ2-3; 9 nucleotides match TRBD2. This clonotype originated in a female donor in good health, enrolled as a control in a pregnancy study. The CDR3 DNA sequence: TGTGCCAGTAGTGTGGACTTAGCGGGGGGCACAGATACGCAGTATTTT. Its protein is CASSVDLAGGTDTQYF.